The 19 T cell receptor beta chains reported below all come from one sample, sequenced in a study of radiotherapy plus CTLA-4 blockade in lung cancer. Here immunoSEQ multiplex PCR was the method, and the copy in TCRdb shows in-frame clones only, minus some. The sample shows roughly 78,000 clones, more than 75% of them seen only once. Sequences were derived from peripheral blood, sampled from a patient treated with radiotherapy plus ipilimumab. The receptors originated from a human donor with non-small cell lung cancer who had a complete response to radiotherapy plus ipilimumab.

The chain has TRBV7-6 and TRBJ2-1; 9 bases align to TRBD2. This CDR3 comprises 16 residues. Germline V gene sequence: CDR1 SGHVS, CDR2 FNYEAQ. V lost 5 bases and J lost 7; bases outside the gene matches: 12. The CDR3 loop is CASSPAGGRAMNEQFF. CDR3 nucleotide sequence: TGTGCCAGCAGCCCCGCGGGCGGGAGGGCCATGAATGAGCAGTTCTTC.

This clone was counted a single time. This rearrangement joins TRBV20-1 to TRBJ1-2, with D perhaps TRBD1 (5 bases). V lost 4 bases to trimming and J lost 4 bases, with 7 bases between them. CDR3 length: 11 residues. Germline V gene lookup returns CDR1 DFQATT and CDR2 SNEGSKA (reference sequence). The CDR3 loop is CSATGTYGYTF. DNA of the CDR3: TGCAGTGCTACCGGGACCTATGGCTACACCTTC.

The rearrangement links TRBV30 to TRBJ1-5; D gene uncertain. The V end was cut by 0 bases, the J end by 4 bases, with 10 bases between. The CDR3 is made up of 14 amino acids. Per germline, CDR1 GTSNPN and CDR2 SVGIG (reference sequence). CDR3 amino acids: CAWSVPVGNQPQHF. CDR3 nucleotide sequence: TGTGCCTGGAGTGTTCCAGTTGGGAATCAGCCCCAGCATTTT.

This clone occurred a few times. The gene calls are TRBV15 and TRBJ2-5; TRBD1 matches 7 bases. The V and J ends lost 0 bases and 2 bases, in that order; junction bases with no gene match: 3. CDR1 is LNHNV and CDR2 is YYDKDF in the germline V gene (reference sequence). The CDR3 is 15 amino acids. The CDR3 is CATSRDQGQQETQYF. The CDR3, as DNA: TGTGCCACCAGCAGAGATCAGGGACAGCAAGAGACCCAGTACTTC.

The CDR3 region is CASTDRFQINQPQHF. The CDR3 nucleotides read TGTGCCAGCACCGACAGGTTTCAGATCAATCAGCCCCAGCATTTT. The V call is TRBV2, the J call TRBJ1-5, with a possible D match to TRBD1 (6 bases). V lost 7 bases and J 3 bases, leaving 16 bases between the germline ends. The CDR3 consists of 15 residues. Germline V gene lookup returns CDR1 SNHLY and CDR2 FYNNEI.

This clone has just one count. The V call is TRBV14, the J call TRBJ1-4; D gene unclear. CDR1 SGHDN and CDR2 FVKESK come from the germline V gene. V dropped 1 base and J dropped 3 bases, with 12 bases sitting between them. This CDR3 comprises 16 residues. CDR3 loop: CASSQGPRRPNEKLFF. The CDR3 DNA follows: TGTGCCAGCAGCCAAGGTCCGAGACGGCCTAATGAAAAACTGTTTTTT.

In this sample, this clone turned up once. This rearrangement joins TRBV7-9 to TRBJ2-5; 8 bases align to TRBD2. Germline CDR1 reads SEHNR; CDR2 reads FQNEAQ (reference sequence). The CDR3 runs to 15 residues. The junction had 10 bases not matched to a gene; V was cut back by 5 bases and J by 5 bases. CDR3 protein: CASSLGLELTETQYF. The CDR3 nucleotides read TGTGCCAGCAGCCTGGGACTAGAGTTAACCGAGACCCAGTACTTC.

The chain joins TRBV20-1 to TRBJ2-7, with a possible D match to TRBD2 (5 bases). The germline V and J ends were trimmed by 4 bases and 4 bases, with 8 bases remaining between them. The length of the CDR3 is 11 residues. Germline CDR1 DFQATT, CDR2 SNEGSKA (reference sequence). The CDR3 sequence: CSAKLEYEQYV. The CDR3 region has the DNA TGCAGTGCTAAACTAGAGTACGAGCAGTACGTC.

V and J are TRBV7-8 and TRBJ1-5; D call uncertain. V dropped 1 base and J dropped 3 bases, with 7 bases sitting between them. Germline V gene sequence: CDR1 SGHVS, CDR2 FQNEAQ. CDR3 length equals 14 residues. The CDR3 region is CASSLGEDNQPQHF. The CDR3 nucleotides read TGTGCCAGCAGCTTAGGAGAGGACAATCAGCCCCAGCATTTT.

With regard to this clone: This CDR3 is also generated by other DNA sequences in the sample. This chain links TRBV5-1 with TRBJ2-1; TRBD1 aligns across 11 bases. J lost 4 bases, V lost 0 bases, and 3 bases had no gene match. The V gene's germline CDR1 is SGHRS and CDR2 YFSETQ. The CDR3 has 16 residues. The CDR3 here is CASSLAGTGGYNEQFF. CDR3 nucleotide sequence: TGCGCCAGCAGCTTGGCGGGGACAGGGGGGTACAATGAGCAGTTCTTC.

This clone has a handful of counts. The rearrangement joins TRBV5-1 to TRBJ2-3; D remains ambiguous. Per germline, CDR1 SGHRS and CDR2 YFSETQ. The CDR3 length is 14 residues. The ends were cut back, 3 bases at V and 7 bases at J, with 15 bases in the middle. The DNA of the CDR3 is TGCGCCAGCAGCTCGAGATCCCCCCTGAATACGCAGTATTTT. It translates to CASSSRSPLNTQYF.

The chain recombines TRBV5-6 with TRBJ2-5; the match to TRBD2 covers 8 bases. V lost 3 bases, J lost 2 bases, and 3 bases stayed unmatched. Germline-derived CDR1 and CDR2 are SGHDT and YYEEEE. The CDR3 runs to 14 residues. The CDR3 region is CASSSLAEQETQYF. CDR3 nucleotide sequence: TGTGCCAGCAGCTCACTAGCGGAACAAGAGACCCAGTACTTC.

The chain carries TRBV18 and TRBJ1-5, with a tentative D call TRBD1 (5 bases). The germline gives CDR1 KGHSH, CDR2 LQKENI. Between the trimmed V and J ends, which lost 4 bases and 7 bases, there was a span of 17 bases. The length of the CDR3 is 15 residues. The CDR3 region has the DNA TGTGCCAGCTCACTTGAGGTGGGGCAGGGACAGCCCCAGCATTTT. Its protein product is CASSLEVGQGQPQHF.

The sample holds one count of this clone. The chain is built from TRBV5-4 and TRBJ1-2; D is perhaps TRBD1 (5 bases). The germline CDR1 and CDR2 sequences are SGHNT and YYREEE (reference sequence). V was cut by 5 bases and J by 5 bases, with 16 bases left in between. CDR3 length equals 14 residues. DNA for the CDR3: TGTGCCAGCAGTCCTGGATCCGCAGGGTATGGCTACACCTTC. It codes for CASSPGSAGYGYTF.

The chain joins TRBV30 to TRBJ2-6; TRBD1 is a possible D gene (5 bases). The germline V gene encodes CDR1 GTSNPN and CDR2 SVGIG (reference sequence). This CDR3 has 18 amino acids. V dropped 2 bases and J dropped 0 bases, with 17 bases sitting between them. In DNA, the CDR3 is TGTGCCTGGAGTCCCGGAAGGGGTCTCTTCTCTGGGGCCAACGTCCTGACTTTC. This codes for CAWSPGRGLFSGANVLTF.

This clone showed up just a few times. This chain links TRBV4-3 with TRBJ1-1; 7 bases fit TRBD1. Looked up from germline, CDR1 is LGHNA and CDR2 is YSLEER. V lost 1 base, J lost 2 bases, and 7 bases stayed unmatched. The CDR3 has 16 amino acids. This CDR3 reads CASSQVGRGHNTEAFF. The CDR3 coding sequence is TGCGCCAGCAGCCAAGTGGGGAGGGGGCATAACACTGAAGCTTTCTTT.

The J gene is TRBJ2-7, the V gene TRBV14; D unclear. Trimming left V 3 bases short and J 2 bases short, with 5 bases between. The CDR3 consists of 12 residues. CDR1 and CDR2 (germline): SGHDN, FVKESK. DNA for the CDR3: TGTGCCAGCAGCCAGGGAACCTACGAGCAGTACGTC. This encodes CASSQGTYEQYV.

The chain is built from TRBV27 and TRBJ2-5, with D perhaps TRBD1 (5 bases). CDR1 and CDR2 from the germline V gene are MNHEY and SMNVEV (reference sequence). Trimming pared 3 bases from V and 2 bases from J, leaving 10 bases between. The CDR3 consists of 14 residues. CDR3 sequence: CASSFPQVQETQYF. The DNA for the CDR3 is TGTGCCAGCAGTTTTCCACAGGTACAAGAGACCCAGTACTTC.

This chain's CDR3 is CASSDGRTYGNQPQHF. In nucleotides, the CDR3 is TGTGCCAGCAGTGACGGGCGGACGTACGGCAATCAGCCCCAGCATTTT. The chain carries TRBV25-1 and TRBJ1-5, with D hard to call. V lost 3 bases and J lost 2, with 14 bases in between. The germline gives CDR1 MGHDK, CDR2 SYGVNS. The CDR3 has 16 residues.